The sequence of this TCR beta chain was determined in a study of blood T cell repertoires in COVID-19. For the study at large: In each case, the material was cDNA or gDNA derived from T cells, B-cell-depleted T cells, or PBMCs.

The method was immunoSEQ multiplex PCR; TCRdb's version includes in-frame clones alone and lacks a portion of them. The sample shows about 150,000 clones, more than 75% of them seen only once. Germline loops: CDR1 SGHVS, CDR2 FQNEAQ. The V and J ends lost 5 bases and 5 bases respectively, with 15 bases between them. The CDR3 totals 14 residues. V is TRBV7-8 and J is TRBJ1-2, with D possibly being TRBD1 (6 bases). What was sequenced was peripheral blood. This sequence originates from a woman aged 55-69 years with COVID-19, enrolled during active disease. The CDR3 is CASSPDRDGYGYTF. The DNA of the CDR3 is TGTGCCAGCAGCCCGGACAGAGACGGGTATGGCTACACCTTC.